The clone carrying this T cell receptor beta chain was detected once. Its antigen is not identified. This specimen belongs to a study of siplizumab effects on memory and regulatory T cells. J was trimmed by 5 bases and V by 2 bases; bases with no gene match: 6. The CDR3 is made up of 16 amino acids. Germline assignment: CDR1 KGHSH and CDR2 LQKENI. Regarding the study as a whole: The diversity of naive T cells seemed greater than that of memory cells, and their alloresponse contribution seemed major.

Assays covered 85,000 to 100,000 TCR templates per sample. Sequenced by immunoSEQ multiplex PCR; TCRdb stores in-frame clones only, minus some. This repertoire shows around 100,000 clones, 94% found once; its top ten account for roughly 0.62%. Source material: Tregs sorted from blood. The chain carries TRBV18 and TRBJ2-5, with 12 bases that match TRBD2. This clonotype was sampled from a human donor in good health. DNA for the CDR3: TGTGCCAGCTCACCATTACTAGCGGGAGGTCAGGAGACCCAGTACTTC. Translation: CASSPLLAGGQETQYF.